One TCR beta chain is described in this entry. As yet, its antigen is unknown. This record belongs to a study of beta chain features in type 1 diabetes. Study at large: Over all samples combined, over 85 million sorted cells were examined.

TCRB transcripts that were expressed got sequenced, as all of the isolated RNA had been reverse transcribed. There were around 3.5 million reads on average in the naive, central memory and regulatory T cell samples. The repertoire was sequenced with immunoSEQ multiplex PCR; TCRdb's copy has only in-frame clones and lacks some. The data show about 210,000 clones, with roughly a tenth seen just once and roughly 1.4% held by the top ten. Study observations and caveats: The VDJ junctions of type 1 diabetes patients carried fewer insertions and more deletions. Shorter templates might be favored by PCR, and equally so in patients and in controls.

Per germline, CDR1 SGDLS and CDR2 YYNGEE. V lost 4 bases to trimming and J lost 4 bases, with 11 bases between them. CDR3 length equals 14 residues. This chain connects TRBV9 to TRBJ1-4, with D tentatively TRBD1 (6 bases). The sequencing input was central memory CD4+ T cells from blood. The sequence derives from a man in his late teens or twenties in good health. CDR3 residues: CASSTGTHNEKLFF. Here the CDR3 DNA reads TGTGCCAGCAGCACGGGGACACATAATGAAAAACTGTTTTTT.